The 5 T cell receptor beta chains listed next were all sequenced from one sample in a study of cytomegalovirus exposure and HLA in healthy donors. Vbeta (60) and Jbeta (13) primers were used in the PCR. The table came from immunoSEQ multiplex PCR; TCRdb's copy has only in-frame clones and leaves some out. The table lists 90,000 to 120,000 clones, around 75% of them singletons. Sequences were obtained from PBMCs. The receptors here all came from a male donor in good health and CMV-seropositive.

The chain carries TRBV7-3 and TRBJ2-1; 7 bases are shared with TRBD2. The CDR3 runs 13 residues. Germline values: CDR1 SGHTA, CDR2 FQGTGA. V dropped 5 bases and J dropped 8; count of bases not matched to a gene: 6. The CDR3 is CASSPNRGDEQFF. Here the CDR3 DNA reads TGTGCCAGCAGCCCCAACCGGGGGGATGAGCAGTTCTTC.

The sample holds a few counts of this clone. CDR3 coding DNA: TGTGCCAGCAGAGTCCTAATTCGGGCGGGGGTCTATGGCTACACCTTC. The encoded protein is CASRVLIRAGVYGYTF. The chain carries TRBV27 and TRBJ1-2, with D perhaps TRBD1 (5 bases). The CDR3 sequence is 16 residues long. Deletions cut 6 bases from V and 4 bases from J, with 21 bases between. From germline, CDR1 is MNHEY and CDR2 SMNVEV (reference sequence).

This sequence joins TRBV4-3 and TRBJ2-7; D not resolved. Germline loops: CDR1 LGHNA, CDR2 YSLEER. This CDR3 is 13 amino acids long. The V end lost 1 base, the J end lost 4 bases, and 8 bases lay between the germline ends. CDR3 sequence: CASSQANGYEQYF. The CDR3 bases are TGCGCCAGCAGCCAAGCAAACGGGTACGAGCAGTACTTC.

The chain uses TRBV4-3 and TRBJ2-1, with D possibly matching TRBD1 (6 bases). The germline CDR1 and CDR2 sequences are LGHNA and YSLEER. The CDR3 contains 14 residues. Trimming took off 0 bases at V and 11 bases at J, with 14 bases between the two ends. CDR3 DNA sequence: TGCGCCAGCAGCCAAGACTCCAGGGGCAGAAAGCAGTTCTTC. It yields the protein CASSQDSRGRKQFF.

The chain links TRBV7-2 to TRBJ2-1; 8 bases map to TRBD2. The trim removed 1 base at V and 8 bases at J, leaving 10 bases unmatched. The CDR3 covers 16 residues. CDR1 is SGHTA, CDR2 FQGNSA, per germline. This chain's CDR3 is CASSLVSGGAVDEQFF. The CDR3 nucleotides read TGTGCCAGCAGCTTAGTTTCCGGGGGGGCCGTAGATGAGCAGTTCTTC.